This T cell receptor beta chain was identified during a study of cytomegalovirus exposure and HLA in healthy donors. At the level of the study: Earlier, 110 million or so unique TCR beta sequences were recovered from about 179 million T cells by an analysis. Overall study results and limits: Further analysis, carried out later, found HLA-associated TCR beta chains more clonally expanded than equally common other chains. Among the CMV-associated chains, a few were confirmed in vitro as specific for CMV antigens.

The PCR used 60 Vbeta and 13 Jbeta primers. Using immunoSEQ multiplex PCR, the repertoire was profiled, and TCRdb retains in-frame clones only, with some absent. The sample holds about 110,000 clones; approximately 81% are singletons and the top ten take approximately 2.4%. Deletions cut 7 bases from V and 6 bases from J, with 18 bases between. The CDR3 spans 14 residues. Germline V CDR1 and CDR2: PRHDT, FYEKMQ (reference sequence). Note on this clone: Antigen unknown.

Material: PBMCs. The rearrangement uses TRBV13 and TRBJ1-1; D is uncertain. The receptor's source is a young man in good health and CMV-seronegative. As DNA, the CDR3 is TGTGCCAGCATTTTATCGGGTCCCGACGCTGAAGCTTTCTTT. This translates into CASILSGPDAEAFF.